This T cell receptor beta chain was captured in a study of T cells expressing NK-cell markers. Study overall: Obtained from sorted CD3+CD56+NKG2C+, CD3+CD56+NKG2C- and CD3+CD56-NKG2C+ T cells were the TCR beta repertoires. The study sequenced eight donors, seven HCMV-seropositive and one seronegative.

CDR1 and CDR2 (germline): SGHVS, FNYEAQ. The CDR3 loop spans 16 amino acids. The authors made TCR beta cDNA libraries by 5'RACE template switching. This switching added a universal primer site and UMIs. One entry per CDR3 protein, without DNA, is what TCRdb gives after re-calling the 5' RACE reads. Its table lists some 280,000 distinct CDR3 sequences. The chain couples TRBV7-6 to TRBJ1-1; the TCRdb call, TRBD1, lacks DNA for checking. The material sequenced was blood T cells: a sorted CD56 or NKG2C T cell subset, CD4+ or CD8+ T cells, or bulk PBMC T cells (not recorded which). The receptor comes from a man in his late teens or twenties in good health. The CDR3 loop is CASSPGQFGMYTEAFF.